Listed below are T cell receptor beta chains from one sample, sequenced in a study of OX40 agonist ivuxolimab in advanced cancers. Data came from immunoSEQ multiplex PCR; TCRdb stores just in-frame clones and leaves some out. Of about 58,000 clones listed, less than 85% were seen once; the top ten hold around 3.2%. This specimen was CD4+ or CD8+ T cells sorted from blood, taken in a trial of the OX40 agonist ivuxolimab. The receptors stem from an adult with an advanced solid tumor such as melanoma, head and neck, liver or kidney cancer. The conserved cysteine and the conserved F or W are not part of the CDR3 here. Clone size, where shown, is once, few, many, or a class for clones that have expanded.

TRBJ2-7 - TRBV6-5 ASRTGAGEQY
TRBJ2-3 - TRBV11-2 ASSFTDRTDTQY
TRBJ2-3 once TRBV19 ASSWQGGTDTQY
TRBJ2-4 - TRBV7-2 ASSVSSGAQGIQY
TRBJ1-5 - TRBV21-1 ASSPASRTQPQH
TRBJ2-7 - TRBV5-5 ASSGTGDEQY
TRBJ1-1 - TRBV6-1 ASRWAGQPLTEAF
TRBJ2-1 few TRBV27 ASSFRWTSGASYNEQF
TRBJ1-6 - TRBV18 ASSPDLENSPLH
TRBJ1-1 few TRBV9 ASSSTQTGGNTEAF
TRBJ2-3 - TRBV18 ASSLGRTDTQY
TRBJ2-2 few TRBV5-1 ASSLVPGPSMELF
TRBJ2-2 - TRBV19 ASKTQGARELF
TRBJ1-2 - TRBV6-5 ASSYSYRGYGGYT
TRBJ1-4 once TRBV7-2 ASSTGKINEKLF
TRBJ1-2 - TRBV19 ASTPRGTGKENYGYT
TRBJ1-4 - TRBV9 ASSVAVGINEKLF
TRBJ2-5 - TRBV7-6 ASSLQVGGQETQY
TRBJ2-2 once TRBV7-2 ASSPIGGGGPTGELF
TRBJ1-6 - TRBV7-9 ASSVWDRGSPLH
TRBJ2-7 - TRBV27 ARLLRTGDYEQY
TRBJ2-1 once TRBV27 ASSPGGRRHNEQF
TRBJ2-5 - TRBV4-2 ASSQQKGETQY